These 3 T cell receptor beta chains were all obtained from the same sample, sequenced in a study of T-cell reconstitution after alpha-beta-depleted transplantation in children. The TCRbeta library incorporated unique molecular identifiers. One entry per CDR3 protein results from TCRdb running MiXCR on the PCR reads. The table records around 440,000 distinct CDR3 sequences, 15% to 20% of them present only once. This specimen was PBMCs, mostly from graft donor cells, taken 360 days after TCRalphabeta/CD19-depleted stem cell transplant. The receptors were gathered from a boy younger than two who had a stem cell transplant for Wiskott-Aldrich syndrome, so the T cells may come from the graft donor.

V and J are TRBV12-3 or TRBV12-4 and TRBJ2-1; perhaps TRBD2 as D (6 bases). V was pared by 2 bases and J by 10 bases, with 9 bases between. The CDR3 length is 12 residues. DNA for the CDR3: TGTGCCAGCAGTTTACCCCTAGCGGAGCAGTTCTTC. Its protein is CASSLPLAEQFF.

The rearrangement uses TRBV12-3 or TRBV12-4 and TRBJ2-1; 7 nucleotides line up with TRBD2. The CDR3 spans 15 residues. Trimming cost V 6 bases and J 6 bases; bases outside gene matches: 11. CDR3: CASRPSGGAFNEQFF. Here the CDR3 DNA reads TGTGCCAGCAGACCTAGCGGTGGGGCTTTCAATGAGCAGTTCTTC.

The chain combines TRBV10-3 with TRBJ2-2; D unclear. The CDR3 is 14 amino acids. Germline V lookup: CDR1 ENHRY, CDR2 SYGVKD. V lost 4 bases to trimming and J lost 2 bases, with 8 bases between them. The CDR3 here is CAISARLNTGELFF. The CDR3 DNA is TGTGCCATCAGTGCCCGTCTAAACACCGGGGAGCTGTTTTTT.